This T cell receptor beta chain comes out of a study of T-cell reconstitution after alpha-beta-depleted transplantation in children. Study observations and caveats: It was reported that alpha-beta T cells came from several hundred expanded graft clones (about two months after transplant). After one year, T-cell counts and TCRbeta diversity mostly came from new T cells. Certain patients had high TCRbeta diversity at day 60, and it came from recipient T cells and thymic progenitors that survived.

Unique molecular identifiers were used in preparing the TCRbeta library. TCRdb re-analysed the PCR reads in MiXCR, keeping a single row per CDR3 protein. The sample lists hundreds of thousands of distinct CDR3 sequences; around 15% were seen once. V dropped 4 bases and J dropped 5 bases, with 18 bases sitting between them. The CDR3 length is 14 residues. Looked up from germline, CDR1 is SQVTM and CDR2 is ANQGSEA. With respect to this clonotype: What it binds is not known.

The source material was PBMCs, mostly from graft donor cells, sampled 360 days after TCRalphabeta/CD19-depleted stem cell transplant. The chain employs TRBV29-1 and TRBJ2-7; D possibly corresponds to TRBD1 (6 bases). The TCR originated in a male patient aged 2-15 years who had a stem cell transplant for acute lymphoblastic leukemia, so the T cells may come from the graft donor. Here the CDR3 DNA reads TGCAGCGTTGGGGGACACCGGGACCCAAACGAGCAGTACTTC. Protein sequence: CSVGGHRDPNEQYF.